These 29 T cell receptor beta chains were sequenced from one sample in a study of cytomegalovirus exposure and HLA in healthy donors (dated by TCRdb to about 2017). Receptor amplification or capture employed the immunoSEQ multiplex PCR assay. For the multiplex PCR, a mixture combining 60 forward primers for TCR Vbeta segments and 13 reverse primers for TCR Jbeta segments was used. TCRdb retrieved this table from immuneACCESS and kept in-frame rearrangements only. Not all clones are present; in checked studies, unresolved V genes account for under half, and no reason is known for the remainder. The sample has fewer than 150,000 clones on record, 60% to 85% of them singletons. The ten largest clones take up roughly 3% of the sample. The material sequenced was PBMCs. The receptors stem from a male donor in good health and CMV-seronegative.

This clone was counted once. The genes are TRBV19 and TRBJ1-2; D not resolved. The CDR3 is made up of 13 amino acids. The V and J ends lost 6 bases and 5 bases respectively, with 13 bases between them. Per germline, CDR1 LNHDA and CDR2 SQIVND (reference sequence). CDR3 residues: CASRLTATYGYTF. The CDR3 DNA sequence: TGTGCCAGTAGACTAACTGCTACTTATGGCTACACCTTC.

In nucleotides, the CDR3 is TGCGCCAGCAGCACTGTTAGCGGGGGGGCCGGTGAGCAGTTCTTC. Protein: CASSTVSGGAGEQFF. The chain links TRBV4-1 to TRBJ2-1; 11 nucleotides match TRBD2. Trimming at V came to 5 bases and at J to 9 bases, leaving 9 bases not matched to a gene. Germline lookup yields CDR1 MGHRA and CDR2 YSYEKL. The CDR3 extends over 15 amino acids.

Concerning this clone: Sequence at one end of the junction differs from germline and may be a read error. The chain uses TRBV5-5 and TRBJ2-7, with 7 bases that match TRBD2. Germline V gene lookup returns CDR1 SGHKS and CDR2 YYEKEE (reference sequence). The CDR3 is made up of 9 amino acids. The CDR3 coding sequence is TGTGCCAGCGCCGGACTAGTCCCCTTC. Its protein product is CASAGLVPF.

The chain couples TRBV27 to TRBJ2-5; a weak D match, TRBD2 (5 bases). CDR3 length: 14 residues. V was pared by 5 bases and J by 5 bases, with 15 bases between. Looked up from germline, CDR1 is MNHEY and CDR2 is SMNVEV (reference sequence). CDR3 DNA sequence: TGTGCCAGCAGTCTAGCTCGGTCCCCGGAGACCCAGTACTTC. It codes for CASSLARSPETQYF.

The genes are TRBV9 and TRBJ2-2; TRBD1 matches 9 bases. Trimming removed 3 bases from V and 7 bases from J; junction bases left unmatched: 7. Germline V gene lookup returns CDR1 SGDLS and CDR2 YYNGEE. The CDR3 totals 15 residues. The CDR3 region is CASSETGGRGGELFF. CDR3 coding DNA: TGTGCCAGCAGCGAAACAGGGGGCCGAGGCGGGGAGCTGTTTTTT.

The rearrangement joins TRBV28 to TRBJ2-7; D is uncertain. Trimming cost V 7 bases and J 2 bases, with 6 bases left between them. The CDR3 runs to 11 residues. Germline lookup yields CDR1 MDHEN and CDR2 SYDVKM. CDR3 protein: CASTATYEQYF. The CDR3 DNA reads TGTGCCAGCACCGCGACCTACGAGCAGTACTTC. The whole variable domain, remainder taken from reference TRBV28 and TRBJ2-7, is DVKVTQSSRYLVKRTGEKVFLECVQDMDHENMFWYRQDPGLGLRLIYFSYDVKMKEKGDIPEGYSVSREKKERFSLILESASTNQTSMYLCASTATYEQYFGPGTRLTVT.

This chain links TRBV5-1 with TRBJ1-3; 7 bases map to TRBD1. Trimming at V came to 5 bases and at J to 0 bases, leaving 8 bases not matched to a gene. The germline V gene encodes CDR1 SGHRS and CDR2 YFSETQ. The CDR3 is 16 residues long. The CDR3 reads CASREGTASSGNTIYF. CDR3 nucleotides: TGCGCCAGCAGAGAGGGGACAGCGAGCTCTGGAAACACCATATATTTT.

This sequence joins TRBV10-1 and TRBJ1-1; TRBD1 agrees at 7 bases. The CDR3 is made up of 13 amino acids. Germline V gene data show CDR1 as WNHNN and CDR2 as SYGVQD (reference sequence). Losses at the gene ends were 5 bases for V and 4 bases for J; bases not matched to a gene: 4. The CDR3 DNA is TGCGCCAGCAGTAAGGGGGCTAGCACTGAAGCTTTCTTT. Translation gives CASSKGASTEAFF.

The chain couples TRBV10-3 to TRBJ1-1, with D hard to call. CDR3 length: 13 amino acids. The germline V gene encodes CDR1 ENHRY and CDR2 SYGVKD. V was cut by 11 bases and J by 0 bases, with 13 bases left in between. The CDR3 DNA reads TGTGCCTTGCGGGTAGAGATGAACACTGAAGCTTTCTTT. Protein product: CALRVEMNTEAFF.

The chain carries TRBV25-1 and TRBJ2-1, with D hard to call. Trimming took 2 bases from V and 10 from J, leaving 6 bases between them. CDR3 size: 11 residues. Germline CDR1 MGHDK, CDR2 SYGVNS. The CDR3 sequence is CASSEPPEQFF. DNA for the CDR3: TGTGCCAGCAGTGAACCCCCGGAGCAGTTCTTC.

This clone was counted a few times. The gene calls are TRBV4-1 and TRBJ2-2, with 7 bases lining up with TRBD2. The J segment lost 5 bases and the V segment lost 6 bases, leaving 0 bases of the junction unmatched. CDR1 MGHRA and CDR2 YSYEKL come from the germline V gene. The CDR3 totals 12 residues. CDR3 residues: CASRGGTGELFF. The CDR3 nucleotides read TGCGCCAGCAGGGGGGGGACCGGGGAGCTGTTTTTT.

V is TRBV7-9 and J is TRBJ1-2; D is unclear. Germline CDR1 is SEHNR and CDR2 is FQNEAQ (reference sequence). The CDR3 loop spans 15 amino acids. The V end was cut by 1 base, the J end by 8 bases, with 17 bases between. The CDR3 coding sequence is TGTGCCAGCAGCTTAGTCCCCCTCGTATGGGAGGGCTACACCTTC. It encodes CASSLVPLVWEGYTF.

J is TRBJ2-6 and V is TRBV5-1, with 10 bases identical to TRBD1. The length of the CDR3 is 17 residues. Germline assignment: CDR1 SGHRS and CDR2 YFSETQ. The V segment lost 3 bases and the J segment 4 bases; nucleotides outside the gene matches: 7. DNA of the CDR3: TGCGCCAGCAGCTGGAGACAGGGGGCGGAGGGGGCCAACGTCCTGACTTTC. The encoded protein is CASSWRQGAEGANVLTF.

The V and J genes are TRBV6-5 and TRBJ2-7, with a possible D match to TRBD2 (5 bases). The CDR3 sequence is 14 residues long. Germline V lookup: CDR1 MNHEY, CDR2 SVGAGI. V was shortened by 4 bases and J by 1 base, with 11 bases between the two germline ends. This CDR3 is CASSSWRASYEQYF. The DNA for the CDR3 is TGTGCCAGCAGTTCATGGCGGGCTTCCTACGAGCAGTACTTC.

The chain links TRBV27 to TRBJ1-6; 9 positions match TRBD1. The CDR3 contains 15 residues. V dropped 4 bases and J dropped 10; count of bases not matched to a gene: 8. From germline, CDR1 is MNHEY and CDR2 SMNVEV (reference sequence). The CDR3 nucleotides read TGTGCCAGCAGTTCGGTGGGGGGACAGGGATCACCCCTCCACTTT. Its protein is CASSSVGGQGSPLHF.

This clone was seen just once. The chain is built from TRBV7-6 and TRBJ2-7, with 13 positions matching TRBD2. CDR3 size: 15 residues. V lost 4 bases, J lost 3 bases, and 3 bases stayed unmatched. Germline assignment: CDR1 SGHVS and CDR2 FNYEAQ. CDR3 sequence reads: CASSYGTSGNYEQYF. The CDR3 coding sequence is TGTGCCAGCAGCTACGGGACTAGCGGGAACTACGAGCAGTACTTC.

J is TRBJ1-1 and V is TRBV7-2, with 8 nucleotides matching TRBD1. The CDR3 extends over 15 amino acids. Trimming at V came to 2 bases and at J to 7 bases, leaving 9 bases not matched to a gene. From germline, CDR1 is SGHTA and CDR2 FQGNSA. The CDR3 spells CASSLWTQGAGEAFF. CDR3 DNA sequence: TGTGCCAGCAGCTTATGGACGCAGGGGGCGGGTGAAGCTTTCTTT. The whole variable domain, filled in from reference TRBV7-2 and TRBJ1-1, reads GAGVSQSPSNKVTEKGKDVELRCDPISGHTALYWYRQSLGQGLEFLIYFQGNSAPDKSGLPSDRFSAERTGGSVSTLTIQRTQQEDSAVYLCASSLWTQGAGEAFFGQGTRLTVV.

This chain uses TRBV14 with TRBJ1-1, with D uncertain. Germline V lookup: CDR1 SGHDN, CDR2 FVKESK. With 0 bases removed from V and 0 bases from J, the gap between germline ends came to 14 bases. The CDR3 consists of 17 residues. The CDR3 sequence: CASSQDFGSSLNTEAFF. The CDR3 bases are TGTGCCAGCAGCCAAGATTTTGGCAGTTCCTTGAACACTGAAGCTTTCTTT.

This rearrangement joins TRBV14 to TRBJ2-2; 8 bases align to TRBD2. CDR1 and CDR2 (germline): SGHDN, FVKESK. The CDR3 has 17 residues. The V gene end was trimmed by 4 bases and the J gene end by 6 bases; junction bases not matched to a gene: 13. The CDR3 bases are TGTGCCAGCAGCCCACACGTTGGGGTCGGGAGGGCCGGGGAGCTGTTTTTT. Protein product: CASSPHVGVGRAGELFF.

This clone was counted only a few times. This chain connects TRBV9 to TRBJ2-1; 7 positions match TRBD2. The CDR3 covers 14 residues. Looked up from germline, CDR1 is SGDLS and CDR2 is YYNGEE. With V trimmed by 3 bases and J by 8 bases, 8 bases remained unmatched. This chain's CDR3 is CASSARTRTDEQFF. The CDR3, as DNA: TGTGCCAGCAGCGCCCGGACTAGGACGGATGAGCAGTTCTTC.

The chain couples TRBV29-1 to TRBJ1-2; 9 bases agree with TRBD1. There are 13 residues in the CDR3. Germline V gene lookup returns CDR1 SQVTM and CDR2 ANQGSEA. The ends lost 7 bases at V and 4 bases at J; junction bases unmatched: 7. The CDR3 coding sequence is TGCAGCGGTACCGGGACAGGGACCTATGGCTACACCTTC. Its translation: CSGTGTGTYGYTF.

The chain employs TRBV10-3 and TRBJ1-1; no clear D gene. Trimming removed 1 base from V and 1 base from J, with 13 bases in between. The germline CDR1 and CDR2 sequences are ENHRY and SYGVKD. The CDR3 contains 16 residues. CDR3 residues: CAISEFEGGTNTEAFF. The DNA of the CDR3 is TGTGCCATCAGTGAGTTCGAGGGTGGCACGAACACTGAAGCTTTCTTT.

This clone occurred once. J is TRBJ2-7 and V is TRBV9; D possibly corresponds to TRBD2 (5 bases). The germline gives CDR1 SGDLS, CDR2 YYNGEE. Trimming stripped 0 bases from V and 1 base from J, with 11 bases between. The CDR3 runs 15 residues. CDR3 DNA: TGTGCCAGCAGCGTAGGTGGGAGAGGGTCCTACGAGCAGTACTTC. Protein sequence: CASSVGGRGSYEQYF.

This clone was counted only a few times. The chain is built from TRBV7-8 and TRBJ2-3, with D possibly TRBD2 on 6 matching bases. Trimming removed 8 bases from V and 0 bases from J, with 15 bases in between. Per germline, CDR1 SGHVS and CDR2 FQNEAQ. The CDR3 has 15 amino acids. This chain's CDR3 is CASRGRRTSTDTQYF. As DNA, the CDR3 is TGTGCCAGCCGAGGGAGGAGAACTAGCACAGATACGCAGTATTTT.

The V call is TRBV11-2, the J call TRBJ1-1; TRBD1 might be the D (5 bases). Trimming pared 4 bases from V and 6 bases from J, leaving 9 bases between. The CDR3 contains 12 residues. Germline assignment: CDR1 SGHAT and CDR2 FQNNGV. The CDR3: CASSSGMSEAFF. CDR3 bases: TGTGCCAGCAGCTCAGGGATGTCTGAAGCTTTCTTT.

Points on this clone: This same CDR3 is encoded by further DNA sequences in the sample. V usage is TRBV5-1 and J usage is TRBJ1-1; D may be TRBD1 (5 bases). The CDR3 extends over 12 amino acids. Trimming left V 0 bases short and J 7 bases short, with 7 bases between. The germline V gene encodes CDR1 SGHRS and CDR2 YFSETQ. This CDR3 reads CASSLAGGEAFF. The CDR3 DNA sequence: TGCGCCAGCAGCTTGGCGGGGGGTGAAGCTTTCTTT.

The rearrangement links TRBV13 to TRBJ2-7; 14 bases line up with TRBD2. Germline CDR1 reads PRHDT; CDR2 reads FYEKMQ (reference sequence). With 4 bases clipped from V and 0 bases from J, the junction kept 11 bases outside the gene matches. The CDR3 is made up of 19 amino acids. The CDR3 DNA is TGTGCCAGCAGCTCTATGGGGACTAGCGGGAGCGTCGGCTCCTACGAGCAGTACTTC. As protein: CASSSMGTSGSVGSYEQYF.

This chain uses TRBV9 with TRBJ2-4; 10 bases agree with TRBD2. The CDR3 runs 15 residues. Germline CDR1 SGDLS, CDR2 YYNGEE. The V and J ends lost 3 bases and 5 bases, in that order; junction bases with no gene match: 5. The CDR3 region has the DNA TGTGCCAGCAGCGAGACTAGCGGGCATCAAAACATTCAGTACTTC. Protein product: CASSETSGHQNIQYF.

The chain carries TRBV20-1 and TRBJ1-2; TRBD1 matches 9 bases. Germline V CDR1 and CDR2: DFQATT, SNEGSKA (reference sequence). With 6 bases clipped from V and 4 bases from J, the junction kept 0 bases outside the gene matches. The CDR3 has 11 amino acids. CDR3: CSADRGYGYTF. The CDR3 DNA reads TGCAGTGCGGACAGGGGCTATGGCTACACCTTC.